Detailed here is one T cell receptor beta chain. These data belong to a study of blood T cell repertoires in COVID-19. In the study overall: Acute-phase and convalescent COVID-19 samples originated in the United States, Italy and Spain.

How the authors handled the data: Using reference gene primer amplification, nucleated cell counts were estimated. Using immunoSEQ multiplex PCR, the repertoire was profiled, and TCRdb retains in-frame clones only, with some absent. The V and J calls and clone size come from that table; D and trimming were worked out from the DNA. The sample yields roughly 260,000 clones, approximately 89% seen once. CDR3 length: 13 residues. V lost 4 bases, J lost 2 bases, and 8 bases lay in between. Germline values: CDR1 SGHTA, CDR2 FQGNSA. The origin of this receptor is a woman aged 50 to 60 with acute or convalescent COVID-19. This chain uses TRBV7-2 with TRBJ2-5; no clear D gene. Sequencing used peripheral blood. The CDR3 here is CASSSRRQETQYF. CDR3 DNA sequence: TGTGCCAGCAGCTCGCGGAGACAAGAGACCCAGTACTTC.